The T cell receptor beta chain described here comes from a study of regulatory T cells in long-lasting Graves disease. This clonotype was observed many times. Construction of the TCR beta libraries employed iRepertoire HTBI primers in conjunction with Arm-PCR of CDR3 regions. One entry per CDR3 protein, called by TCRdb with MiXCR from the multiplex PCR reads. The sample carries approximately 540,000 distinct CDR3 sequences, 12% recorded once. Time point noted: newly diagnosed GD, antithyroid drugs for less than 3 months. PBMC RNA was the source of the TCR library. The same data also went into a second study, on T cells in Graves' hyperthyroidism and ophthalmopathy. That work adds: Absence of ophthalmopathy progression within 18 months defined stable Graves' hyperthyroidism.

The sample here was peripheral blood mononuclear cells (PBMCs), taken at new diagnosis, from a patient treated with antithyroid drugs. The sequence was obtained from a woman under 40 with Graves disease.

CDR3 residues: CASSWGLAGTGELFF. The CDR3 DNA reads TGTGCCAGCAGCTGGGGACTAGCGGGAACTGGGGAGCTGTTTTTT. The chain employs TRBV7-8 and TRBJ2-2, with 13 bases aligning to TRBD2. CDR3 length: 15 residues. Trimming at V came to 4 bases and at J to 8 bases, leaving 4 bases not matched to a gene. Per germline, CDR1 SGHVS and CDR2 FQNEAQ. Full variable domain (rest looked up from reference TRBV7-8 and TRBJ2-2): GAGVSQSPRYKVAKRGQDVALRCDPISGHVSLFWYQQALGQGPEFLTYFQNEAQLDKSGLPSDRFFAERPEGSVSTLKIQRTQQEDSAVYLCASSWGLAGTGELFFGEGSRLTVL.